This TCR beta chain came from a study of response to subunit inactivated influenza vaccine (dated by TCRdb to between 2018 and 2020). Looking at the study overall: Deep quantitative profiling of the T cell receptor repertoire was used in the study to follow responses to a trivalent subunit inactivated influenza vaccine.

For CDR1 and CDR2, the germline V gene lists MNHNS and SASEGT. The trim is 5 bases for V and 5 bases for J, with a gap of 12 bases between the germline ends. The CDR3 spans 13 residues, from the cysteine through the phenylalanine. Here the CDR3 DNA is all that survives: 39 bases in frame from base 1. What the research found in general, with its limitations: According to the authors, only a limited number of new T cells may be recruited by each seasonal influenza vaccination.

This clonotype has more than one count but fewer than ten. Its antigen remains undetermined. No base-level quality is on record; no much larger clone is a single base apart. Receptor libraries were prepared by RT-PCR. Sequencing took place on an Illumina HiSeq 2500. Clones were called with MiXCR by TCRdb after fastp trimmed the public reads at Q25, and only in-frame beta chains were retained. A single entry per CDR3 protein holds the most common genes and DNA from its merged rows. Across this sample there are around 570,000 distinct CDR3 sequences, with approximately 10% seen only once. Roughly 9.6% of the sample is in the top ten clones. This sample also appeared in a second study, on T cells expressing NK-cell markers. As described in the second report: The TCR beta cDNA libraries were made using 5'RACE template switching, a step that added both a universal primer site and unique molecular identifiers. TCR beta-chain repertoires were profiled in sorted CD3+CD56+NKG2C+, CD3+CD56+NKG2C- and CD3+CD56-NKG2C+ T-cell subsets from eight donors. Of the eight sequenced donors, seven were found to be HCMV-seropositive and one was found to be HCMV-seronegative. To restrict sorting to alphabetaTCR-expressing T cells, an anti-gammadeltaTCR antibody was added in several experiments. In over five donors, the dominant CD3+CD56+NKG2C+ clonotypes were found to rank among the top 10 CD8+ clonotypes and to make up about 1.0-7.5% of CD8+ T cells. Those dominant clonotypes were again the most abundant among CD3+CD56-NKG2C+ cells in a few donors, at roughly 28.3-65%. Whether the expanded NKG2C-expressing T cell clones were specific for HCMV antigens was left unclear. The study sequenced eight donors, all healthy volunteers chosen at random: three men and five women. To determine HCMV serostatus, a commercial ELISA kit was used to detect HCMV-specific IgG in serum. Ficoll density gradient centrifugation was used to isolate peripheral blood mononuclear cells from blood. Bulk peripheral blood T-cell repertoires were additionally sequenced from unsorted PBMC for about six donors. cDNA synthesis was primed from the TCR beta constant segment and was followed by two successive PCR amplification steps. Sequencing of the libraries produced 2 x 150 bp reads on Illumina HiSeq 2000/2500, MiSeq or NextSeq. Reads were demultiplexed and grouped by UMI with MIGEC, and clonotypes were assembled and quantified with MiTCR. Only TCR cDNA sequences supported by at least two reads were kept to exclude erroneous sequences. The tcR package was used for downstream repertoire analysis, with clonotypes matched between fractions based on CDR3 nucleotide sequence plus V segment. VDJmatch was used to annotate antigen specificity against VDJdb, with one amino acid substitution in CDR3 allowed.

The chain couples TRBV6-1 to TRBJ1-1, with the identity of the D gene unclear. Here the sequenced sample was PBMCs from blood, taken on the day of vaccination. The clonotype originates from a man in his fifties who received an inactivated influenza vaccine. Donor details come from another sample of the same person, matched by shared clones. Read as DNA, the sequence is TGTGCCAGCAGTCAACGACAACTAACTGAAGCTTTCTTT. Its protein product is CASSQRQLTEAFF.